The 22 T cell receptor beta chains in this list originate from one sample, sequenced in a study of control samples from healthy donors and cancer patients. TCRdb keeps only in-frame clones here, not all; method: immunoSEQ multiplex PCR. The profile shows more than 120,000 clones, 91% of them singletons. Sequenced: blood. These receptors all stem from a man aged 25 to 40 in good health.

The chain links TRBV10-3 to TRBJ2-3, with TRBD2 matching over 7 bases. V lost 4 bases and J lost 0; bases outside the gene matches: 4. CDR1 ENHRY and CDR2 SYGVKD come from the germline V gene. There are 15 residues in the CDR3. The chain's CDR3 is CAISVGDYSTDTQYF. The CDR3 bases are TGTGCCATCAGTGTAGGGGACTACAGCACAGATACGCAGTATTTT.

The chain has TRBV7-8 and TRBJ2-6; maybe TRBD2 (5 bases). Germline CDR1 and CDR2: SGHVS and FQNEAQ. The V and J ends lost 2 bases and 1 base respectively, with 6 bases between them. CDR3 length equals 15 residues. The CDR3 region has the DNA TGTGCCAGCAGCTTACGGGAATCTGGGGCCAACGTCCTGACTTTC. Translated, it gives CASSLRESGANVLTF.

The rearrangement links TRBV19 to TRBJ1-4; 7 bases are a match to TRBD1. V trimming: 8 bases; J trimming: 0 bases; junction bases outside the gene matches: 9. The CDR3 has 16 residues. The germline gives CDR1 LNHDA, CDR2 SQIVND (reference sequence). CDR3 sequence: CASSFTGAPTNEKLFF. CDR3 DNA: TGTGCCAGTTCTTTTACAGGGGCCCCAACTAATGAAAAACTGTTTTTT.

The chain uses TRBV25-1 and TRBJ1-2; 11 nucleotides agree with TRBD1. With V trimmed by 8 bases and J by 7 bases, 9 bases remained unmatched. In germline, CDR1 is MGHDK, CDR2 SYGVNS. This CDR3 spans 14 amino acids. The CDR3 is CASRTGGNSGGYTF. The CDR3, as DNA: TGTGCCAGCCGGACAGGGGGCAACTCTGGTGGCTACACCTTC.

The V and J genes are TRBV10-3 and TRBJ2-3; 10 positions match TRBD2. Per the germline V gene, CDR1 is ENHRY and CDR2 is SYGVKD. The CDR3 is 15 amino acids. V trimming: 6 bases; J trimming: 0 bases; junction bases outside the gene matches: 3. This CDR3 is CAIRGGLASTDTQYF. The CDR3 nucleotides are TGTGCCATCAGGGGGGGACTAGCGAGCACAGATACGCAGTATTTT.

The genes are TRBV7-8 and TRBJ1-6, with 7 bases identical to TRBD1. The CDR3 extends over 15 amino acids. The ends lost 1 base at V and 10 bases at J; junction bases unmatched: 7. CDR1 and CDR2 (germline): SGHVS, FQNEAQ. This CDR3 is CASSLVTGERSPLHF. The DNA of the CDR3 is TGTGCCAGCAGCTTAGTTACAGGGGAGAGGTCACCCCTCCACTTT.

The genes are TRBV4-1 and TRBJ2-2; D uncertain. Trimming pared 3 bases from V and 2 bases from J, leaving 16 bases between. Germline V gene data show CDR1 as MGHRA and CDR2 as YSYEKL. The CDR3 is 17 residues long. This chain's CDR3 is CASSHPLEGLNTGELFF. Here the CDR3 DNA reads TGCGCCAGCAGCCACCCCCTAGAAGGGTTAAACACCGGGGAGCTGTTTTTT.

CDR3: CASSEFLGGGGGQQFF. The CDR3 nucleotides are TGTGCCAGCAGTGAATTCCTCGGGGGAGGCGGGGGGCAGCAGTTCTTC. The chain has TRBV25-1 and TRBJ2-1; 8 nucleotides align to TRBD2. J was trimmed by 11 bases and V by 1 base; bases with no gene match: 13. The CDR3 has 16 residues. The germline V gene has CDR1 MGHDK and CDR2 SYGVNS.

The rearrangement uses TRBV12-5 and TRBJ1-1; D might be TRBD1 (6 bases). Per the germline V gene, CDR1 is LGHNT and CDR2 is FRNRAP. This CDR3 spans 12 amino acids. V gave up 11 bases and J gave up 1 base, with 11 bases separating them. CDR3 in DNA: TGTGCTCGGGGGGCGGAGAACACTGAAGCTTTCTTT. As protein: CARGAENTEAFF.

The V gene is TRBV5-1, the J gene TRBJ2-7; tentatively, D is TRBD1 or TRBD2 (5 bases each). The CDR3 sequence is 13 residues long. V lost 4 bases and J lost 2, with 10 bases in between. The germline CDR1 and CDR2 sequences are SGHRS and YFSETQ. CDR3 bases: TGCGCCAGCAGCCGGGACGGGGCCTACGAGCAGTACTTC. It codes for CASSRDGAYEQYF.

The rearrangement joins TRBV9 to TRBJ2-3; 8 bases are shared with TRBD2. V lost 4 bases to trimming and J lost 4 bases; unmatched junction nucleotides: 14. The CDR3 loop spans 17 amino acids. CDR1 is SGDLS, CDR2 YYNGEE, per germline. The CDR3 reads CASSQRGGLQSADTQYF. The CDR3 DNA is TGTGCCAGCAGCCAACGGGGGGGCCTTCAGAGTGCAGATACGCAGTATTTT.

V usage is TRBV19 and J usage is TRBJ1-2; D unclear. The CDR3 is 13 residues long. CDR1 and CDR2 from the germline V gene are LNHDA and SQIVND (reference sequence). The V end was cut by 1 base, the J end by 8 bases, with 11 bases between. The CDR3 loop is CASSIGPIFGYTF. CDR3 bases: TGTGCCAGTAGTATAGGTCCCATTTTCGGCTACACCTTC.

This chain's CDR3 is CASSLNSGGSYNEQFF. CDR3 sequence (DNA): TGTGCCAGCAGTCTTAATAGCGGGGGATCCTACAATGAGCAGTTCTTC. This chain uses TRBV6-4 with TRBJ2-1; TRBD2 agrees at 9 bases. This CDR3 spans 16 amino acids. Trimming took 5 bases from V and 1 from J; bases not matched to a gene: 6. CDR1 is MRHNA and CDR2 is SNTAGT in the germline V gene.

The CDR3 is CASSKWGDYYEQYF. The CDR3 DNA reads as TGTGCCAGCAGTAAGTGGGGGGACTACTACGAGCAGTACTTC. This chain connects TRBV6-5 to TRBJ2-7, with TRBD2 matching over 7 bases. The CDR3 is 14 amino acids. With 5 bases clipped from V and 3 bases from J, the junction kept 7 bases outside the gene matches. Per the germline V gene, CDR1 is MNHEY and CDR2 is SVGAGI.

V and J are TRBV2 and TRBJ1-2, with TRBD1 matching over 8 bases. Losses at the gene ends were 0 bases for V and 3 bases for J; bases not matched to a gene: 9. The CDR3 runs to 17 residues. CDR1 is SNHLY, CDR2 FYNNEI, per germline. The CDR3 reads CASSEARRTGSYYGYTF. CDR3 coding DNA: TGTGCCAGCAGTGAAGCGAGACGGACAGGGAGTTACTATGGCTACACCTTC.

The chain couples TRBV15 to TRBJ1-1; D not resolved. CDR1 is LNHNV, CDR2 YYDKDF, per germline (reference sequence). This CDR3 spans 13 amino acids. V was trimmed by 5 bases and J by 5 bases, leaving 12 bases between them. The CDR3 here is CATSLDPGTEAFF. The CDR3 DNA sequence: TGTGCCACCAGCCTTGATCCTGGGACTGAAGCTTTCTTT.

This clone was counted only a few times. The chain combines TRBV5-1 with TRBJ1-2; a weak D match, TRBD1 (6 bases). Germline assignment: CDR1 SGHRS and CDR2 YFSETQ. The CDR3 covers 17 residues. Deletions cut 4 bases from V and 0 bases from J, with 19 bases between. As DNA, the CDR3 is TGCGCCAGCAGCCCGCTAGGGGGGCGGACCTCTAACTATGGCTACACCTTC. It codes for CASSPLGGRTSNYGYTF.

This sequence joins TRBV12-3 or TRBV12-4 and TRBJ2-4; no clear D. The CDR3 runs to 13 residues. V lost 3 bases, J lost 6 bases, and 9 bases lay in between. The CDR3 DNA reads as TGTGCCAGCAGTTTTTTAGTTGGAAACATTCAGTACTTC. Translation gives CASSFLVGNIQYF.

The DNA for the CDR3 is TGCAGTGCTAGAGATAATTCACCCCTCCACTTT. It specifies CSARDNSPLHF. The gene calls are TRBV20-1 and TRBJ1-6; D gene unclear. The V end lost 0 bases, the J end lost 6 bases, and 0 bases lay between the germline ends. From germline, CDR1 is DFQATT and CDR2 SNEGSKA (reference sequence). CDR3 length equals 11 residues.

This clone was seen a handful of times. The chain couples TRBV19 to TRBJ2-3, with 16 bases aligning to TRBD2. CDR1 and CDR2 from the germline V gene are LNHDA and SQIVND (reference sequence). The CDR3 is made up of 16 amino acids. Trimming at V came to 8 bases and at J to 9 bases, leaving 11 bases not matched to a gene. CDR3 amino acids: CASGPPGLAGGRTQYF. The CDR3 bases are TGTGCCAGTGGACCACCGGGACTAGCGGGGGGGCGAACGCAGTATTTT.

V usage is TRBV19 and J usage is TRBJ2-7; 9 nucleotides agree with TRBD2. This CDR3 has 16 amino acids. Per the germline V gene, CDR1 is LNHDA and CDR2 is SQIVND (reference sequence). Trimming cost V 3 bases and J 4 bases; bases outside gene matches: 10. CDR3 in DNA: TGTGCCAGTAGTATGGGAAGTCCTAGCGGGGCGTACGAGCAGTACTTC. This encodes CASSMGSPSGAYEQYF.

This chain links TRBV27 with TRBJ2-7, with TRBD1 matching 9 bases. V was pared by 6 bases and J by 2 bases, with 8 bases of the junction left unmatched. The CDR3 is 15 residues long. CDR1 MNHEY and CDR2 SMNVEV come from the germline V gene (reference sequence). CDR3 sequence reads: CASRLGTGWAYEQYF. In DNA, the CDR3 is TGTGCCAGCAGACTCGGGACAGGGTGGGCCTACGAGCAGTACTTC.